The 28 T cell receptor beta chains in this list originate from one sample, sequenced in a study of cytomegalovirus exposure and HLA in healthy donors. Use of 60 Vbeta and 13 Jbeta primers characterized the PCR. Repertoires were generated with immunoSEQ multiplex PCR, while TCRdb's copy carries only in-frame clones and drops some. Its clone listing holds roughly 80,000 clones. Sequencing input: PBMCs. All receptors come from a man in his forties or fifties in good health and CMV-seronegative.

This chain links TRBV4-2 with TRBJ2-7; tentatively, D is TRBD2 (5 bases). From germline, CDR1 is LGHNA and CDR2 YNFKEQ. The V end lost 8 bases, the J end lost 6 bases, and 11 bases lay between the germline ends. The CDR3 length is 11 residues. Here the CDR3 reads CASGLGFEQYF. CDR3 nucleotide sequence: TGTGCCAGCGGACTCGGGTTCGAGCAGTACTTC.

The rearrangement joins TRBV19 to TRBJ1-6; 7 bases agree with TRBD1. The V gene's germline CDR1 is LNHDA and CDR2 SQIVND (reference sequence). Trimming removed 5 bases from V and 7 bases from J; junction bases left unmatched: 8. CDR3 length: 15 residues. The CDR3 region is CASSVTTGKNSPLHF. The CDR3 DNA follows: TGTGCCAGTAGTGTCACGACAGGGAAAAATTCACCCCTCCACTTT.

The chain joins TRBV4-2 to TRBJ1-1; TRBD1 aligns across 7 bases. Germline lookup yields CDR1 LGHNA and CDR2 YNFKEQ. Trimming took 4 bases from V and 11 from J; bases not matched to a gene: 13. The CDR3 sequence is 14 residues long. CDR3 nucleotide sequence: TGTGCCAGCAGCCCTATGACAGGGATGCTTGGGGCTTTCTTT. Its translation: CASSPMTGMLGAFF.

This sequence joins TRBV7-2 and TRBJ1-3; 7 nucleotides align to TRBD1. This CDR3 is 14 amino acids long. Germline assignment: CDR1 SGHTA and CDR2 FQGNSA. V lost 4 bases, J lost 2 bases, and 2 bases stayed unmatched. This CDR3 reads CASSSGQPGNTIYF. In DNA form, the CDR3 reads TGTGCCAGCAGCTCGGGACAGCCTGGAAACACCATATATTTT. Supplemented by reference TRBV7-2 and TRBJ1-3, the full variable domain reads GAGVSQSPSNKVTEKGKDVELRCDPISGHTALYWYRQSLGQGLEFLIYFQGNSAPDKSGLPSDRFSAERTGGSVSTLTIQRTQQEDSAVYLCASSSGQPGNTIYFGEGSWLTVV.

The chain joins TRBV7-2 to TRBJ1-4, with 7 bases that match TRBD1. The CDR3 is 14 amino acids. Germline V CDR1 and CDR2: SGHTA, FQGNSA. The J segment lost 8 bases and the V segment lost 5 bases, leaving 8 bases of the junction unmatched. The CDR3 protein is CASSMDRSLEKLFF. Written as DNA, the CDR3 is TGTGCCAGCAGCATGGACAGGAGCCTGGAAAAACTGTTTTTT.

The chain employs TRBV7-9 and TRBJ2-1; 13 nucleotides agree with TRBD2. J gave up 9 bases and V 5 bases, and 10 bases lay outside the gene matches. The CDR3 spans 16 residues. The germline V gene encodes CDR1 SEHNR and CDR2 FQNEAQ (reference sequence). The CDR3 DNA reads as TGTGCCAGCAGCAGGGGACTAGCGGGGTCTCGGGGTGAGCAGTTCTTC. Its protein is CASSRGLAGSRGEQFF. Variable domain in full (rest from reference TRBV7-9 and TRBJ2-1): DTGVSQNPRHKITKRGQNVTFRCDPISEHNRLYWYRQTLGQGPEFLTYFQNEAQLEKSRLLSDRFSAERPKGSFSTLEIQRTEQGDSAMYLCASSRGLAGSRGEQFFGPGTRLTVL.

This sequence joins TRBV27 and TRBJ2-5; D remains unclear. Germline V gene sequence: CDR1 MNHEY, CDR2 SMNVEV (reference sequence). Trimming took off 3 bases at V and 0 bases at J, with 5 bases between the two ends. The CDR3 length is 13 residues. The CDR3 DNA follows: TGTGCCAGCAGTTTGCGGTACCAAGAGACCCAGTACTTC. Translation gives CASSLRYQETQYF.

V and J are TRBV15 and TRBJ1-1, with unresolved D. Germline V gene lookup returns CDR1 LNHNV and CDR2 YYDKDF (reference sequence). The V and J ends lost 0 bases and 1 base respectively, with 3 bases between them. This CDR3 region has 13 residues. CDR3 bases: TGTGCCACCAGCAGAGATCGGAACACTGAAGCTTTCTTT. Translation: CATSRDRNTEAFF.

This rearrangement joins TRBV11-2 to TRBJ1-5, with D possibly matching TRBD1 (6 bases). Per the germline V gene, CDR1 is SGHAT and CDR2 is FQNNGV. The CDR3 extends over 16 amino acids. Trimming cost V 4 bases and J 5 bases, with 18 bases left between them. The DNA of the CDR3 is TGTGCCAGCAGCTCCTCGACGGCGGGGGGCTATCAGCCCCAGCATTTT. It is translated as CASSSSTAGGYQPQHF.

The chain's CDR3 is CASSLAGGDTQYF. As DNA, the CDR3 is TGTGCCAGCAGCCTTGCGGGCGGAGATACGCAGTATTTT. V usage is TRBV7-9 and J usage is TRBJ2-3; a weak D match, TRBD2 (5 bases). V dropped 5 bases and J dropped 5 bases, with 11 bases sitting between them. CDR1 and CDR2 from the germline V gene are SEHNR and FQNEAQ (reference sequence). This CDR3 region has 13 residues.

J is TRBJ2-1 and V is TRBV9; 10 nucleotides agree with TRBD1. This CDR3 is 15 amino acids long. CDR1 is SGDLS and CDR2 is YYNGEE in the germline V gene. Unmatched junction bases numbered 9, after V lost 3 bases and J lost 9 bases. The CDR3 reads CASSAGTGVGVEQFF. The CDR3 region has the DNA TGTGCCAGCAGCGCCGGGACAGGGGTCGGTGTTGAGCAGTTCTTC. Full variable domain (remainder filled in from reference TRBV9 and TRBJ2-1): DSGVTQTPKHLITATGQRVTLRCSPRSGDLSVYWYQQSLDQGLQFLIQYYNGEERAKGNILERFSAQQFPDLHSELNLSSLELGDSALYFCASSAGTGVGVEQFFGPGTRLTVL.

The chain combines TRBV19 with TRBJ2-1, with D unclear. Germline V gene data show CDR1 as LNHDA and CDR2 as SQIVND (reference sequence). V lost 2 bases and J 5 bases, leaving 4 bases between the germline ends. The length of the CDR3 is 12 residues. In DNA, the CDR3 is TGTGCCAGTAGTATACTCCACAATGAGCAGTTCTTC. It encodes CASSILHNEQFF.

The chain combines TRBV5-1 with TRBJ1-2; 7 bases align to TRBD1. The CDR3 contains 16 residues. Germline V CDR1 and CDR2: SGHRS, YFSETQ. The V segment lost 0 bases and the J segment 0 bases; nucleotides outside the gene matches: 5. DNA for the CDR3: TGCGCCAGCAGCTTGGGGGGGACAGATTCTAACTATGGCTACACCTTC. It is translated as CASSLGGTDSNYGYTF.

The chain couples TRBV5-4 to TRBJ2-5; D perhaps matches TRBD2 (5 bases). V lost 0 bases and J lost 5, with 14 bases in between. Germline V gene sequence: CDR1 SGHNT, CDR2 YYREEE (reference sequence). CDR3 size: 15 residues. CDR3 loop: CASSLARGSGETQYF. CDR3 sequence (DNA): TGTGCCAGCAGCTTGGCCCGGGGATCCGGGGAGACCCAGTACTTC. Full variable domain (remainder filled in from reference TRBV5-4 and TRBJ2-5): ETGVTQSPTHLIKTRGQQVTLRCSSQSGHNTVSWYQQALGQGPQFIFQYYREEENGRGNFPPRFSGLQFPNYSSELNVNALELDDSALYLCASSLARGSGETQYFGPGTRLLVL.

V gene TRBV5-1 combines with J gene TRBJ1-3, with unresolved D. Germline CDR1 is SGHRS and CDR2 is YFSETQ. The ends were cut back, 0 bases at V and 0 bases at J, with 7 bases in the middle. This CDR3 is 15 amino acids long. The CDR3, as DNA: TGCGCCAGCAGCTTGGTAGGAGACTCTGGAAACACCATATATTTT. This sequence encodes CASSLVGDSGNTIYF.

The chain combines TRBV10-3 with TRBJ2-2; tentatively, D is TRBD2 (6 bases). The CDR3 runs 16 residues. Trimming pared 3 bases from V and 2 bases from J, leaving 13 bases between. The germline CDR1 and CDR2 sequences are ENHRY and SYGVKD. The CDR3 nucleotides are TGTGCCATCAGTGAAGGAGGTAGCGGTAACACCGGGGAGCTGTTTTTT. Its protein product is CAISEGGSGNTGELFF.

Points on this clone: Lacking the conserved final phenylalanine or tryptophan, this CDR3 likely reflects a read error. This chain connects TRBV10-3 to TRBJ1-2; D is possibly TRBD1 (6 bases). Looked up from germline, CDR1 is ENHRY and CDR2 is SYGVKD. V was shortened by 11 bases and J by 3 bases, with 19 bases between the two germline ends. This CDR3 is 14 amino acids long. The CDR3 region is CAAKQGLFDYGYTS. The CDR3 region has the DNA TGTGCCGCAAAACAGGGTTTGTTTGACTATGGCTACACCTCC.

V is TRBV6-4 and J is TRBJ1-1, with 9 bases aligning to TRBD1. The germline gives CDR1 MRHNA, CDR2 SNTAGT. V dropped 3 bases and J dropped 10; count of bases not matched to a gene: 12. The CDR3 spans 15 residues. Written as DNA, the CDR3 is TGTGCCAGCAGTGAACTACCGGGACAGGGCGGACGAGCTTTCTTT. It is translated as CASSELPGQGGRAFF.

The chain couples TRBV9 to TRBJ2-1; 10 nucleotides match TRBD2. With 1 base clipped from V and 7 bases from J, the junction kept 11 bases outside the gene matches. The CDR3 runs 17 residues. Germline lookup yields CDR1 SGDLS and CDR2 YYNGEE. This chain's CDR3 is CASSVLAGAGGLNEQFF. CDR3 nucleotides: TGTGCCAGCAGCGTATTAGCGGGAGCGGGGGGGCTTAATGAGCAGTTCTTC. Full variable domain (outside the CDR3, taken from reference TRBV9 and TRBJ2-1): DSGVTQTPKHLITATGQRVTLRCSPRSGDLSVYWYQQSLDQGLQFLIQYYNGEERAKGNILERFSAQQFPDLHSELNLSSLELGDSALYFCASSVLAGAGGLNEQFFGPGTRLTVL.

The CDR3 sequence: CASSRGDGRDTQYF. CDR3 in DNA: TGTGCCAGTAGTAGGGGGGACGGCCGAGATACGCAGTATTTT. The rearrangement links TRBV19 to TRBJ2-3; tentative D call: TRBD2 (6 bases). This CDR3 comprises 14 residues. Germline lookup yields CDR1 LNHDA and CDR2 SQIVND (reference sequence). Trimming removed 4 bases from V and 5 bases from J, with 13 bases in between.

The rearrangement links TRBV6-5 to TRBJ2-5; 8 bases match TRBD2. Germline values: CDR1 MNHEY, CDR2 SVGAGI. Trimming took 0 bases from V and 5 from J; bases not matched to a gene: 5. The CDR3 covers 15 residues. In nucleotides, the CDR3 is TGTGCCAGCAGTTACTCCCGGGGGGGCCGCGAGACCCAGTACTTC. This codes for CASSYSRGGRETQYF.

The chain carries TRBV5-6 and TRBJ1-2; TRBD1 matches 8 bases. CDR1 and CDR2 (germline): SGHDT, YYEEEE. V lost 0 bases and J lost 2; bases outside the gene matches: 12. CDR3 size: 18 residues. The CDR3 DNA reads as TGTGCCAGCAGCTTGGACAGGGGGAATCTCGGGATAAACTATGGCTACACCTTC. Amino acid sequence: CASSLDRGNLGINYGYTF.

This sequence joins TRBV29-1 and TRBJ1-1; TRBD1 aligns across 11 bases. There are 13 residues in the CDR3. J lost 8 bases, V lost 7 bases, and 9 bases had no gene match. Germline lookup yields CDR1 SQVTM and CDR2 ANQGSEA. CDR3 region: CSGGQGERSEAFF. The DNA for the CDR3 is TGCAGCGGGGGACAGGGGGAGCGGTCCGAAGCTTTCTTT.

V gene TRBV29-1 combines with J gene TRBJ2-7; 9 bases are shared with TRBD1. The CDR3 extends over 18 amino acids. With 2 bases clipped from V and 6 bases from J, the junction kept 20 bases outside the gene matches. Germline CDR1 is SQVTM and CDR2 is ANQGSEA. For the CDR3, the DNA is TGCAGCGTTGAATACCGCTCTAACCTCTGGGGACAGGGTGCCGAGCAGTACTTC. Translation: CSVEYRSNLWGQGAEQYF.

V gene TRBV27 combines with J gene TRBJ1-1; 11 positions agree with TRBD1. With 6 bases clipped from V and 5 bases from J, the junction kept 8 bases outside the gene matches. The length of the CDR3 is 15 residues. Germline CDR1 is MNHEY and CDR2 is SMNVEV (reference sequence). The CDR3 bases are TGTGCCAGCAGGCCCATGGGACAGGGGGGGACTGAAGCTTTCTTT. This gives the protein CASRPMGQGGTEAFF.

The DNA for the CDR3 is TGTGCCAGCAGTGAGACCCAACTTGGGACAGGGTATGAGCAGTTCTTC. Translated, it gives CASSETQLGTGYEQFF. This chain joins TRBV25-1 and TRBJ2-1, with 9 bases lining up with TRBD1. The V segment lost 3 bases and the J segment 8 bases; nucleotides outside the gene matches: 11. The CDR3 totals 16 residues. The V gene's germline CDR1 is MGHDK and CDR2 SYGVNS.

The chain employs TRBV9 and TRBJ2-7; TRBD1 agrees at 7 bases. The CDR3 spans 15 residues. Germline V gene data show CDR1 as SGDLS and CDR2 as YYNGEE. The J segment lost 4 bases and the V segment lost 4 bases, leaving 11 bases of the junction unmatched. This CDR3 is CASSPNLGQEYEQYF. In DNA, the CDR3 is TGTGCCAGCAGCCCCAACCTAGGACAGGAGTACGAGCAGTACTTC.

The V and J genes are TRBV7-9 and TRBJ2-2; D is perhaps TRBD1 (6 bases). CDR1 SEHNR and CDR2 FQNEAQ come from the germline V gene (reference sequence). The CDR3 runs 16 residues. The V end lost 0 bases, the J end lost 1 base, and 9 bases lay between the germline ends. In DNA, the CDR3 is TGTGCCAGCAGCTTAGCGGCAGGGGTGAACACCGGGGAGCTGTTTTTT. Translating it yields CASSLAAGVNTGELFF.